The subject of this entry is one T cell receptor (beta chain). Its antigen is still unknown. The data belong to a study of cytomegalovirus exposure and HLA in healthy donors. General observations from the study: What TCR beta sequences reportedly achieved was accurate prediction of HLA-A and HLA-B alleles in most subjects. CMV serostatus was the sole immune exposure information available. HLA allele associations emerged for 17,000 or so TCR beta sequences in a later analysis, at 0.05 false discovery rate.

With 60 Vbeta and 13 Jbeta primers, the PCR was carried out. Sequenced by immunoSEQ multiplex PCR; TCRdb stores in-frame clones only, minus some. The sample lists about 120,000 clones, approximately 81% occurring once. V lost 8 bases to trimming and J lost 2 bases; unmatched junction nucleotides: 11. Looked up from germline, CDR1 is MRHNA and CDR2 is SNTAGT. The CDR3 has 15 amino acids. Sequences were obtained from PBMCs. The V and J genes are TRBV6-4 and TRBJ2-7; 8 positions agree with TRBD1. The sequence was collected from a male donor in good health and CMV-seronegative. The CDR3 here is CASGAQWDRTYEQYF. DNA for the CDR3: TGTGCCAGCGGAGCCCAATGGGACAGGACCTACGAGCAGTACTTC.